The entry below gives a single T cell receptor beta chain sequence along with its context. This entry is derived from a study of blood T cell repertoires in COVID-19. How the authors handled the data: Quantification of nucleated cells was approximated via reference gene primer amplification. Assay used: immunoSEQ multiplex PCR; TCRdb lists only in-frame clones, some missing. V, J and clone size reflect that table, while D and trimming were determined from the DNA. The sample consists of about 42,000 clones, 86% of them appearing once. Germline CDR1 reads SNHLY; CDR2 reads FYNNEI. The CDR3 extends over 15 amino acids. The V gene end was trimmed by 3 bases and the J gene end by 1 base; junction bases not matched to a gene: 3.

The source is a man in his sixties or seventies with acute or convalescent COVID-19. The sequenced sample was peripheral blood. The chain uses TRBV2 and TRBJ2-3, with 8 bases fitting TRBD2. This CDR3 is CASSELGGGTDTQYF. The CDR3 nucleotides read TGTGCCAGCAGTGAGCTCGGGGGGGGCACAGATACGCAGTATTTT.